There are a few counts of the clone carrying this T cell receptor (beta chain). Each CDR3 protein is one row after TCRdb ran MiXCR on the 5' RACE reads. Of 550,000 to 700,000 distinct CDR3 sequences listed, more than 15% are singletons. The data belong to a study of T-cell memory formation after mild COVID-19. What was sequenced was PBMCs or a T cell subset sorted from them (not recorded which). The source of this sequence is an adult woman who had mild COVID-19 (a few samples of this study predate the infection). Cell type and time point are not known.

CDR3 in amino acids: CASSLVGGDNYGYTF. In nucleotides, the CDR3 is TGTGCCAGCAGCTTAGTGGGGGGTGATAACTATGGCTACACCTTC. The rearrangement links TRBV7-2 to TRBJ1-2, with D perhaps TRBD1 (5 bases). Trimming cost V 1 base and J 1 base, with 10 bases left between them. The CDR3 runs 15 residues. Germline CDR1 SGHTA, CDR2 FQGNSA.